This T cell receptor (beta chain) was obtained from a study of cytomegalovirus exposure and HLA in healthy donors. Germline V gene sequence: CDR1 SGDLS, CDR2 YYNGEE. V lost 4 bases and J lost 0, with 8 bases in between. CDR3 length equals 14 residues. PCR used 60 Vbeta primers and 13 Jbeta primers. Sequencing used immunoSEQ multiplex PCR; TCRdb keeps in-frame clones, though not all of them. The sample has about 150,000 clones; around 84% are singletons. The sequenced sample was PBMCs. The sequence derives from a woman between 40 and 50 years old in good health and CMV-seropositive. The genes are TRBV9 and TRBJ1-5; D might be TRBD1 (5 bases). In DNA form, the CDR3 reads TGTGCCAGCAGCAAAGGGGATAGCAATCAGCCCCAGCATTTT. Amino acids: CASSKGDSNQPQHF.